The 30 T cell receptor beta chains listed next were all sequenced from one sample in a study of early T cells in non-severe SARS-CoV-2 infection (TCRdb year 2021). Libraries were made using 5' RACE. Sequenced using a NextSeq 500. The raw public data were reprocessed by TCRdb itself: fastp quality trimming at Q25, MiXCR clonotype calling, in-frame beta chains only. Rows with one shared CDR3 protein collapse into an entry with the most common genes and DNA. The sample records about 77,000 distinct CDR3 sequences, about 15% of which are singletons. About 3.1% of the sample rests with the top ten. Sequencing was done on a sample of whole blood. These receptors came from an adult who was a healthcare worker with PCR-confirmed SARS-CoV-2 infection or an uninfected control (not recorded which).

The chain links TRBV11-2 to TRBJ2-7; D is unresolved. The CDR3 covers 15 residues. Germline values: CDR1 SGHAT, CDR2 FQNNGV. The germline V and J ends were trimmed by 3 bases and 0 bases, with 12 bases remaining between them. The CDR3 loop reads CASSFYGPASYEQYF. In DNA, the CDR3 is TGTGCCAGCAGCTTCTACGGGCCCGCCTCCTACGAGCAGTACTTC. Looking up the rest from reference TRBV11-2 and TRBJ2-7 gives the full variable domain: EAGVAQSPRYKIIEKRQSVAFWCNPISGHATLYWYQQILGQGPKLLIQFQNNGVVDDSQLPKDRFSAERLKGVDSTLKIQPAKLEDSAVYLCASSFYGPASYEQYFGPGTRLTVT.

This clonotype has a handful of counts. Here the CDR3 DNA reads TGTGCCAGCTCACCACCGCCGGGAGAGACCCAGTACTTC. This sequence encodes CASSPPPGETQYF. V usage is TRBV18 and J usage is TRBJ2-5, with D uncertain. The ends were cut back, 0 bases at V and 4 bases at J, with 6 bases in the middle. Germline V CDR1 and CDR2: KGHSH, LQKENI. The CDR3 runs 13 residues.

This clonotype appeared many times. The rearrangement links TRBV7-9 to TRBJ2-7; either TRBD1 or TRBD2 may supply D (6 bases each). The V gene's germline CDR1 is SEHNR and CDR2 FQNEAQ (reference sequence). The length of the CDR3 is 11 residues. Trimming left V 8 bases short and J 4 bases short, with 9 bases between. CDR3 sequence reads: CASGGQYEQYF. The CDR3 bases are TGTGCCAGCGGGGGGCAATACGAGCAGTACTTC.

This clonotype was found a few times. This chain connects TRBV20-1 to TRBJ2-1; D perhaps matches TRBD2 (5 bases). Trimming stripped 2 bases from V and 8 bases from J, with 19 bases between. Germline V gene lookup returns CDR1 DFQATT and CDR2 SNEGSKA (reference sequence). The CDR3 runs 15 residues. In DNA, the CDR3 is TGCAGTGCTAGACCCTGGACTTTGCTTTTCGATGAGCAGTTCTTC. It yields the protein CSARPWTLLFDEQFF.

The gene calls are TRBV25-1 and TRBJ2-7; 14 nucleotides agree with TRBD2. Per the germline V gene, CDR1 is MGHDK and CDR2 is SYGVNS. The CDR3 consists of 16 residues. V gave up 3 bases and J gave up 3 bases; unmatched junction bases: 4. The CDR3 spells CASSEGLAGANYEQYF. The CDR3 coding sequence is TGTGCCAGCAGTGAGGGACTAGCGGGGGCGAACTACGAGCAGTACTTC.

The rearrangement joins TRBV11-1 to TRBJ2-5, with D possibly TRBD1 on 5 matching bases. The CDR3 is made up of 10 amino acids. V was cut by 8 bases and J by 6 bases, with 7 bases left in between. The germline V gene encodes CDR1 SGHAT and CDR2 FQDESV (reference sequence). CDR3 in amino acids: CASQGKTQYF. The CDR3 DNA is TGTGCCAGCCAGGGCAAGACCCAGTACTTC.

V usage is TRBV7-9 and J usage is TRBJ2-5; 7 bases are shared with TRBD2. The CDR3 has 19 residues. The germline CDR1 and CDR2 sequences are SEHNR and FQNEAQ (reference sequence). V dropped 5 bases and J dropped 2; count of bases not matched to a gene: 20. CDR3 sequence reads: CASSRSRGRAESWQETQYF. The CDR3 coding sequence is TGTGCCAGCAGCCGCTCGCGGGGGAGGGCCGAATCGTGGCAAGAGACCCAGTACTTC.

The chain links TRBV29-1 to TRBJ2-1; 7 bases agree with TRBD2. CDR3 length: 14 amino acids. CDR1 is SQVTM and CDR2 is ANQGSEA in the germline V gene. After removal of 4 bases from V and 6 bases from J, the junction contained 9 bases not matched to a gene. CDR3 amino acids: CSVAPAGTRNEQFF. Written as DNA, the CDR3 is TGCAGCGTTGCCCCAGCGGGGACTCGCAATGAGCAGTTCTTC.

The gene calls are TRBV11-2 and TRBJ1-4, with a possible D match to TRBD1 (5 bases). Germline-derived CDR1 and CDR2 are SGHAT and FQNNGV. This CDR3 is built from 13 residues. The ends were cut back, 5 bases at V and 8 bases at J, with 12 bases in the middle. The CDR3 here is CASSIRGGEKLFF. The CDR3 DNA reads TGTGCCAGCAGCATCCGCGGGGGGGAAAAACTGTTTTTT. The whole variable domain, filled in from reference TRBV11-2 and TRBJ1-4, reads EAGVAQSPRYKIIEKRQSVAFWCNPISGHATLYWYQQILGQGPKLLIQFQNNGVVDDSQLPKDRFSAERLKGVDSTLKIQPAKLEDSAVYLCASSIRGGEKLFFGSGTQLSVL.

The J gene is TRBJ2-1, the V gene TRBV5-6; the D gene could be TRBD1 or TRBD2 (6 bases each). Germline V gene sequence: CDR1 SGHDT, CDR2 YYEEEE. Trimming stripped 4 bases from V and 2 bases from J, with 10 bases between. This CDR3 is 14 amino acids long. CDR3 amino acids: CASSERGAYNEQFF. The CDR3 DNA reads TGTGCCAGCAGCGAGAGGGGGGCCTACAATGAGCAGTTCTTC.

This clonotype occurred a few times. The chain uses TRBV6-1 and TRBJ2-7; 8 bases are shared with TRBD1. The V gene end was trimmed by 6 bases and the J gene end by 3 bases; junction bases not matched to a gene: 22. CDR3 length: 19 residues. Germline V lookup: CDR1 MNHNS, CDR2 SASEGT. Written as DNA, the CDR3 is TGTGCCAGCAGGGGAGGACAGGGAGGAGGAAGAATTACCTTCTACGAGCAGTACTTC. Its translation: CASRGGQGGGRITFYEQYF.

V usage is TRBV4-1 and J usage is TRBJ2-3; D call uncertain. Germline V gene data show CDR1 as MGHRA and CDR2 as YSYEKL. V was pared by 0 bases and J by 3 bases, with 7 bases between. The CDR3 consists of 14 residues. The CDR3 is CASSQDSKTDTQYF. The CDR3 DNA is TGCGCCAGCAGCCAAGATTCAAAAACAGATACGCAGTATTTT.

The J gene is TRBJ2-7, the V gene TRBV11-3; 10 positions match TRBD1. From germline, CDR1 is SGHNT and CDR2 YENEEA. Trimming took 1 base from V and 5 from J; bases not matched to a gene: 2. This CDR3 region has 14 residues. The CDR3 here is CASSLGDRGHEQYF. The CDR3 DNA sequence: TGTGCCAGCAGCTTAGGGGACAGGGGACACGAGCAGTACTTC.

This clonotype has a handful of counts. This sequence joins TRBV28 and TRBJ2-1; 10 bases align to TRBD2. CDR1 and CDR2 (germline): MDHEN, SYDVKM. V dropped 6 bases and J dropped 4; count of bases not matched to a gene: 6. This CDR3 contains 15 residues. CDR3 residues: CASSERGGFYNEQFF. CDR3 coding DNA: TGTGCCAGCAGCGAGCGGGGGGGCTTTTACAATGAGCAGTTCTTC.

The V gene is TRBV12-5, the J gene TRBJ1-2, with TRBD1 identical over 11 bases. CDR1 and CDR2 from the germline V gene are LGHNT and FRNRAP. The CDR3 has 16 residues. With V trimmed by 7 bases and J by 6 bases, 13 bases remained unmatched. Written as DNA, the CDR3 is TGTGCTAGTGCCCCCCCGGACAGGGGGCGCGTAGATGGCTACACCTTC. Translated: CASAPPDRGRVDGYTF.

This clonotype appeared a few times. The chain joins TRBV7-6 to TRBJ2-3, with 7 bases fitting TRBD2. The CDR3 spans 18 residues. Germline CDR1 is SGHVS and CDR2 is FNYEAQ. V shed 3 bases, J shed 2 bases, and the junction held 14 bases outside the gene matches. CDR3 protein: CASSFTPPSGTDTDTQYF. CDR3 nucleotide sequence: TGTGCCAGCAGCTTTACTCCACCGAGCGGGACGGACACAGATACGCAGTATTTT.

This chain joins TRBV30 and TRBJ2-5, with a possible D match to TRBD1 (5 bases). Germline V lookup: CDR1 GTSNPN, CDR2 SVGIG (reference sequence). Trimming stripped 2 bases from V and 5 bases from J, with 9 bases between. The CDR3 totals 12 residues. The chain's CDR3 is CAWSNQGETQYF. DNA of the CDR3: TGTGCCTGGAGTAATCAGGGTGAGACCCAGTACTTC.

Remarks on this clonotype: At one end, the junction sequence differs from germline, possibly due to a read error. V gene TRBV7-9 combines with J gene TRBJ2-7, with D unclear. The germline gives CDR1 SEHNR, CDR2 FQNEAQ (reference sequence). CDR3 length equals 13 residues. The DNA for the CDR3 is TGTGCCAGCAGCTTAGGGACCCAGAAGCCTTGCCCCTTC. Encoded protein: CASSLGTQKPCPF.

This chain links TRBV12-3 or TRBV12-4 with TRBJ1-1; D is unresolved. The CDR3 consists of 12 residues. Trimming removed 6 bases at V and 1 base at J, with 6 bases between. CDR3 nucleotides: TGTGCCAGCAGCCTACCGAACACTGAAGCTTTCTTT. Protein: CASSLPNTEAFF.

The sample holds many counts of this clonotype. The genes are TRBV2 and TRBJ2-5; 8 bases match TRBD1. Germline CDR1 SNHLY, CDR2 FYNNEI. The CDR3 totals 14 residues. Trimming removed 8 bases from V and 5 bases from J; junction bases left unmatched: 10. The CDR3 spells CASVVGTGRETQYF. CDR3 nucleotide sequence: TGTGCCAGCGTAGTGGGGACAGGACGGGAGACCCAGTACTTC.

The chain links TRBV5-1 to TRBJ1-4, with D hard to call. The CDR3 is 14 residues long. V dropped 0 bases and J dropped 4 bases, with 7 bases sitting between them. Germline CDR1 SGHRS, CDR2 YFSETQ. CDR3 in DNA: TGCGCCAGCAGCTTGGGACTCAGTAATGAAAAACTGTTTTTT. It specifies CASSLGLSNEKLFF.

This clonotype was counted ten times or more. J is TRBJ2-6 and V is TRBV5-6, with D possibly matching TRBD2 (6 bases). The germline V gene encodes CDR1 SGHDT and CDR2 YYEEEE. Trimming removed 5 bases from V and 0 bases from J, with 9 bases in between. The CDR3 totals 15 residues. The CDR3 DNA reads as TGTGCCAGCAGGGAGGGTCCCTCTGGGGCCAACGTCCTGACTTTC. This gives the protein CASREGPSGANVLTF. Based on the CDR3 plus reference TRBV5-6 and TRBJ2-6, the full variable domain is DAGVTQSPTHLIKTRGQQVTLRCSPKSGHDTVSWYQQALGQGPQFIFQYYEEEERQRGNFPDRFSGHQFPNYSSELNVNALLLGDSALYLCASREGPSGANVLTFGAGSRLTVL.

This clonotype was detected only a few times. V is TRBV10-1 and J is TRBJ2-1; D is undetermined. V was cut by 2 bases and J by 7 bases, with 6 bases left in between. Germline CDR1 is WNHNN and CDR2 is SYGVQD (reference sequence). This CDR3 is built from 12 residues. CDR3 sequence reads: CASSEEANEQFF. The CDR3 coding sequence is TGCGCCAGCAGTGAGGAGGCAAATGAGCAGTTCTTC.

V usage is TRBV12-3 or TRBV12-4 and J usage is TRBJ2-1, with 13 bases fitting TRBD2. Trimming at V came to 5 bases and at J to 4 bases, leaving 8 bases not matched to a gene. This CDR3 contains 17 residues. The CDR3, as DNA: TGTGCCAGCAGTGGGCGGACTAGCGGGGGAGCGTACAATGAGCAGTTCTTC. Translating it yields CASSGRTSGGAYNEQFF.

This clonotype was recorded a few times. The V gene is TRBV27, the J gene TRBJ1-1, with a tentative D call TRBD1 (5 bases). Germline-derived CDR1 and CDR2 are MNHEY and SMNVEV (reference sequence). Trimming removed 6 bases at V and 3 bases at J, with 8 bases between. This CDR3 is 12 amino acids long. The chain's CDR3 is CASSPGYTEAFF. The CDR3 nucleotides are TGTGCCAGCAGCCCAGGGTACACTGAAGCTTTCTTT.

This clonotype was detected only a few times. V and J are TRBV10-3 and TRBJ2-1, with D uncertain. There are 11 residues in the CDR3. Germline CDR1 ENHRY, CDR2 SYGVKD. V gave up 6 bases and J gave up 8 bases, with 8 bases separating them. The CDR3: CAIRRLDEQFF. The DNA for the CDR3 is TGTGCCATCAGGAGGCTAGATGAGCAGTTCTTC.

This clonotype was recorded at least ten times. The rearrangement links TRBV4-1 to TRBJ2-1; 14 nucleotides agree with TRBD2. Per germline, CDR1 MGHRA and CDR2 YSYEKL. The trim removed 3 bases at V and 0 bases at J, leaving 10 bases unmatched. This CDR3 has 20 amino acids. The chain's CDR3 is CASSHLGLAGARSSYNEQFF. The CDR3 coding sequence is TGCGCCAGCAGCCACTTGGGACTAGCGGGAGCCCGGAGCTCCTACAATGAGCAGTTCTTC.

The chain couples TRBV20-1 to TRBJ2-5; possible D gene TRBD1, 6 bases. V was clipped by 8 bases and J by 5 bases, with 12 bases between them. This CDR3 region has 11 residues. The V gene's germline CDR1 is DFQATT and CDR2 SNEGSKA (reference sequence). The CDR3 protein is CSNRATETQYF. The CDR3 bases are TGCAGTAACAGGGCAACCGAGACCCAGTACTTC.

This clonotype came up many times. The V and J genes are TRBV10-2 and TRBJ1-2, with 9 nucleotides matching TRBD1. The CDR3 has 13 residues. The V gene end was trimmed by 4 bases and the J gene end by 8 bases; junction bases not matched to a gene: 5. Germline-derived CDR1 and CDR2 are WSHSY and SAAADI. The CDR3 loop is CASSATGGAGYTF. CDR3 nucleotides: TGCGCCAGCAGTGCCACAGGGGGCGCGGGCTACACCTTC.

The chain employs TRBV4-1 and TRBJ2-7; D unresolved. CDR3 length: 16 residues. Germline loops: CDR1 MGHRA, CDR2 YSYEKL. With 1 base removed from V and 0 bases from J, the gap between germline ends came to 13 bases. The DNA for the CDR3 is TGCGCCAGCAGCCAAGCTGGCCATCCCCTCTCCTACGAGCAGTACTTC. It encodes CASSQAGHPLSYEQYF.